The subject of this entry is one TCR beta chain. Its specificity is unknown. The data were taken from a study of cytomegalovirus exposure and HLA in healthy donors. Study summary: Early released data had about 80 million unique TCRs, all coming from HLA-typed donors.

Primers for the PCR totalled 60 Vbeta and 13 Jbeta. TCRdb's copy holds only in-frame clones and misses some; the assay was immunoSEQ multiplex PCR. Among about 210,000 clones listed, around four fifths were seen once. Germline CDR1 is MGHRA and CDR2 is YSYEKL. The V gene lost 1 base and the J gene lost 6 bases, with 4 bases spanning the gap. The CDR3 has 13 residues. Regarding the study as a whole: Reports indicated that the classifier achieved high specificity and sensitivity in diagnosing cytomegalovirus status. Available immune exposure information covered CMV serostatus only.

This chain joins TRBV4-1 and TRBJ1-6; no definite D call. This TCR came from a man in his forties in good health and CMV-seropositive. Material for sequencing was PBMCs. The DNA of the CDR3 is TGCGCCAGCAGCCAAGGCGTTAATTCACCCCTCCACTTT. Translating it yields CASSQGVNSPLHF.